One sample yielded the 16 T cell receptor beta chains listed below, sequenced in a study of blood T cell repertoires in COVID-19. Some clones are missing from TCRdb's copy, which holds only in-frame ones; the method was immunoSEQ multiplex PCR. The profile shows 20,000 to 25,000 clones, roughly 75% of them singletons. The sequencing input was peripheral blood. The receptor source for this set is a man aged 55-75 years with active COVID-19.

The chain links TRBV5-1 to TRBJ1-1; D may be TRBD1 (6 bases). This CDR3 comprises 15 residues. V gave up 2 bases and J gave up 6 bases, with 17 bases separating them. Germline-derived CDR1 and CDR2 are SGHRS and YFSETQ. This CDR3 is CASSLQGPGYSEAFF. The DNA of the CDR3 is TGCGCCAGCAGCTTACAGGGCCCTGGCTATTCTGAAGCTTTCTTT.

This chain uses TRBV6-6 with TRBJ2-3, with D possibly TRBD2 on 5 matching bases. The CDR3 spans 13 residues. CDR1 is MNHNY and CDR2 is SVGAGI in the germline V gene (reference sequence). The V gene lost 7 bases and the J gene lost 6 bases, with 14 bases spanning the gap. For the CDR3, the DNA is TGTGCCAGCACCCCTTCCGGGGAGGATACGCAGTATTTT. It encodes CASTPSGEDTQYF.

The gene calls are TRBV12-3 or TRBV12-4 and TRBJ2-1; possible D gene TRBD2, 5 bases. The V end was cut by 5 bases, the J end by 15 bases, with 17 bases between. CDR3 size: 12 residues. The CDR3, as DNA: TGTGCCAGCAGTCCGTCTCTTGGCCGGGGGTTCTTC. Amino acid sequence: CASSPSLGRGFF.

The V gene is TRBV28, the J gene TRBJ2-7; no firm D call. This CDR3 spans 17 amino acids. V shed 3 bases and J shed 7 bases, with 25 bases lying between them. Germline V gene lookup returns CDR1 MDHEN and CDR2 SYDVKM. The CDR3 reads CASSFHSRRSTGWEQYF. DNA for the CDR3: TGTGCCAGCAGTTTTCATTCCCGAAGGTCGACCGGGTGGGAGCAGTACTTC.

V is TRBV9 and J is TRBJ2-3, with TRBD2 matching over 14 bases. V shed 3 bases, J shed 3 bases, and the junction held 3 bases outside the gene matches. Germline-derived CDR1 and CDR2 are SGDLS and YYNGEE. The CDR3 totals 16 residues. CDR3 nucleotides: TGTGCCAGCAGCGCGGGACTAGCGGGAGCAACAGATACGCAGTATTTT. It yields the protein CASSAGLAGATDTQYF.

J is TRBJ2-7 and V is TRBV5-6; 7 bases line up with TRBD2. CDR1 and CDR2 (germline): SGHDT, YYEEEE. CDR3 length: 14 residues. V lost 0 bases and J lost 5; bases outside the gene matches: 5. CDR3 sequence: CASSLGEGKNEQYF. The DNA of the CDR3 is TGTGCCAGCAGCTTGGGGGAGGGGAAAAACGAGCAGTACTTC.

As DNA, the CDR3 is TGTGCCAGCAGCTTAGATTCGGGGACAGGGGTTACGCAGTATTTT. This translates into CASSLDSGTGVTQYF. The chain joins TRBV11-2 to TRBJ2-3; 10 positions agree with TRBD1. This CDR3 has 15 residues. The V gene end was trimmed by 0 bases and the J gene end by 8 bases; junction bases not matched to a gene: 5. Germline CDR1 is SGHAT and CDR2 is FQNNGV.

The rearrangement uses TRBV9 and TRBJ2-1; weak D call: TRBD2 (6 bases). The CDR3 sequence is 13 residues long. CDR1 SGDLS and CDR2 YYNGEE come from the germline V gene. Trimming stripped 3 bases from V and 10 bases from J, with 14 bases between. The CDR3 nucleotides are TGTGCCAGCAGCGCCTTCGGGGAGGTCGAGCAGTTCTTC. Residues: CASSAFGEVEQFF.

The V call is TRBV11-2, the J call TRBJ2-1; TRBD2 aligns across 8 bases. Losses at the gene ends were 1 base for V and 2 bases for J; bases not matched to a gene: 4. From germline, CDR1 is SGHAT and CDR2 FQNNGV. This CDR3 contains 16 residues. The CDR3 loop reads CASSLAREVPYNEQFF. The CDR3 DNA reads as TGTGCCAGCAGCTTAGCGCGGGAGGTGCCCTACAATGAGCAGTTCTTC.

The gene calls are TRBV28 and TRBJ1-1; D might be TRBD1 (5 bases). The CDR3 length is 13 residues. V was clipped by 1 base and J by 3 bases, with 6 bases between them. Per the germline V gene, CDR1 is MDHEN and CDR2 is SYDVKM. The chain's CDR3 is CASSLSGYTEAFF. The CDR3 nucleotides are TGTGCCAGCAGTTTATCAGGGTACACTGAAGCTTTCTTT.

The chain uses TRBV5-5 and TRBJ2-1; 12 bases line up with TRBD2. Germline V gene lookup returns CDR1 SGHKS and CDR2 YYEKEE (reference sequence). V trimming: 4 bases; J trimming: 7 bases; junction bases outside the gene matches: 6. The CDR3 spans 15 residues. Here the CDR3 DNA reads TGTGCCAGCAGCCCCGGGACTAGCGGGTATAATGAGCAGTTCTTC. Translation: CASSPGTSGYNEQFF.

With regard to this clone: Other DNA sequences from this sample encode an identical CDR3 as well. The chain is built from TRBV7-9 and TRBJ2-5; D might be TRBD1 (5 bases). Germline V gene sequence: CDR1 SEHNR, CDR2 FQNEAQ (reference sequence). The CDR3 covers 13 residues. V lost 3 bases and J lost 2, with 7 bases in between. DNA of the CDR3: TGTGCCAGCAGCTTGCCAGGGCAAGAGACCCAGTACTTC. This gives the protein CASSLPGQETQYF.

The chain joins TRBV10-3 to TRBJ2-2, with D possibly TRBD2 on 5 matching bases. V gave up 2 bases and J gave up 5 bases, with 9 bases separating them. CDR3 length: 14 amino acids. Germline-derived CDR1 and CDR2 are ENHRY and SYGVKD. CDR3 protein: CAISEGPGTGELFF. CDR3 DNA: TGTGCCATCAGTGAGGGACCGGGGACCGGGGAGCTGTTTTTT.

The J gene is TRBJ1-4, the V gene TRBV27; D might be TRBD1 (5 bases). From germline, CDR1 is MNHEY and CDR2 SMNVEV (reference sequence). Trimming removed 3 bases from V and 0 bases from J, with 14 bases in between. The CDR3 has 17 residues. The CDR3 protein is CASSFSGGFATNEKLFF. The DNA of the CDR3 is TGTGCCAGCAGTTTCAGCGGGGGATTCGCAACTAATGAAAAACTGTTTTTT.

Comment on this clone: The junction does not match germline at one end; this may be a read error. The chain uses TRBV12-3 or TRBV12-4 and TRBJ2-7, with 7 bases that match TRBD1. The CDR3 spans 12 residues. The CDR3 protein is CASSLAETGVLF. CDR3 in DNA: TGTGCCAGCAGTTTAGCAGAAACAGGGGTTCTGTTC.

The rearrangement links TRBV2 to TRBJ2-3, with a possible D match to TRBD1 (5 bases). The ends were cut back, 4 bases at V and 4 bases at J, with 9 bases in the middle. This CDR3 contains 13 residues. CDR1 and CDR2 from the germline V gene are SNHLY and FYNNEI. This CDR3 is CASSVGPPDTQYF. For the CDR3, the DNA is TGTGCCAGCAGTGTGGGGCCGCCAGATACGCAGTATTTT.